This record looks at one T cell receptor beta chain sequence and its context. The data belong to a study of T cell changes during pregnancy in multiple sclerosis. Sequencing was performed with immunoSEQ multiplex PCR; in TCRdb, only in-frame clones are kept and a portion is missing. The sample shows some 64,000 clones, less than 95% of them seen only once. V gave up 5 bases and J gave up 0 bases; unmatched junction bases: 6. CDR1 SNHLY and CDR2 FYNNEI come from the germline V gene. The CDR3 contains 16 residues. The V and J genes are TRBV2 and TRBJ1-1; TRBD1 agrees at 10 bases. This TCR was recovered from a female donor in good health, enrolled as a control in a pregnancy study. Sequencing used peripheral blood, obtained in the second trimester of pregnancy. The CDR3 loop is CASSQRDRGMNTEAFF. DNA for the CDR3: TGTGCCAGCAGTCAGAGGGACAGGGGCATGAACACTGAAGCTTTCTTT.